This TCR beta chain was retrieved from a study of T cell repertoires in aging, cancer and after chemotherapy. This CDR3 has 16 amino acids. Germline V gene sequence: CDR1 MNHNY, CDR2 SVGAGI (reference sequence). V dropped 8 bases and J dropped 6; count of bases not matched to a gene: 14. Study findings and constraints: Rebound thymic output was suggested by rising median generation probability during chemotherapy in each cancer cohort.

Amplification of TCR beta used genomic DNA extracted from peripheral blood. Rearranged V-D-J TRB sequences were amplified with a mixed TRB-A/B primer pool. TCRdb passed the multiplex PCR reads through MiXCR, listing each CDR3 protein once. The table includes 10,000 to 15,000 distinct CDR3 sequences, less than 25% detected once. This clonotype has only a few counts. Antigen: not known. The material sequenced was blood. This receptor was taken from a human donor in good health. This chain links TRBV6-6 with TRBJ2-3, with 10 bases fitting TRBD2. CDR3 loop: CASSTALSGGPDTQYF. The CDR3 DNA reads as TGTGCCAGCTCAACGGCGCTTAGCGGGGGGCCGGATACGCAGTATTTT.